The rows below give T cell receptor beta chains drawn from one sample of a study of blood T cell repertoires in COVID-19. Clones were sequenced by immunoSEQ multiplex PCR, and TCRdb holds only the in-frame ones, with some missing. The table includes 150,000 to 200,000 clones, 70% to 85% detected once. Sequencing was performed on peripheral blood. These receptors were collected from a woman older than 75 with acute or convalescent COVID-19. CDR3s include the opening cysteine and the closing phenylalanine or tryptophan. Each record gives: J gene, clone size, V gene, D gene, CDR3 DNA, CDR3 protein. D genes are given only for firm matches. Clone size, where shown, is once, few, many, or a class for clones that have expanded.

TRBJ2-7 few TRBV7-6 - TGTGCCAGCAGCCCCCCTTACGCCATCACAGGGCCCACCTACGAGCAGTACTTC CASSPPYAITGPTYEQYF
TRBJ1-6 - TRBV3-1/TRBV3-2 TRBD1 TGTGCCAGCAGCGCGGGACAGAAGAATTCACCCCTCCACTTT CASSAGQKNSPLHF
TRBJ2-3 - TRBV5-6 TRBD1 TGTGCCAGCAGCTTTTGGGACAGAACAGATACGCAGTATTTT CASSFWDRTDTQYF
TRBJ2-2 - TRBV11-3 - TGTGCCAGCAGCTTGGGACTCAGGGGGACCGGGGAGCTGTTTTTT CASSLGLRGTGELFF
TRBJ2-1 - TRBV7-9 TRBD2 TGTGCCAGCAGCCAGACTAGCGGGGGTAACAATGAGCAGTTCTTC CASSQTSGGNNEQFF
TRBJ1-1 - TRBV6-5 - TGTGCCAGCAGCACTGTCCAGGGAACTGAAGCTTTCTTT CASSTVQGTEAFF
TRBJ2-7 once TRBV6-5 TRBD1 TGTGCCGAACAGGGGGAGTCCTACGAGCAGTACTTC CAEQGESYEQYF
TRBJ2-7 - TRBV7-6 TRBD1 TGTGCCAGCAGCCCTCGGACAGGCGGCGGGGAGCAGTACTTC CASSPRTGGGEQYF
TRBJ2-1 - TRBV7-9 TRBD2 TGTGCCAGCAGCCTACTAGCGGGAGTCCAGTTCTTC CASSLLAGVQFF
TRBJ2-7 - TRBV10-1 - TGCGCCAGCAGTGTCTCGACACGCTACGAGCAGTACTTC CASSVSTRYEQYF
TRBJ2-7 - TRBV29-1 - TGCAGCGTTGAAGAACCGAGCTACGAGCAGTACTTC CSVEEPSYEQYF
TRBJ1-1 - TRBV14 - TGTGCCAGCAGCCAAGGGGACACCTCTAGTTCGGGCACTGAAGCTTTCTTT CASSQGDTSSSGTEAFF
TRBJ2-3 - TRBV9 - TGTGCCAGCAGCGTAGGGGTGCAGGGAGAAGGGAGGGATACGCAGTATTTT CASSVGVQGEGRDTQYF
TRBJ2-7 - TRBV7-2 TRBD2 TGTGCCAGCAGCTTAGACGGCGGGAGTTATTCCTACGAGCAGTACTTC CASSLDGGSYSYEQYF
TRBJ1-2 few TRBV2 - TGTGCCAGCAGGATGGGAGGGGATGGCTACACCTTC CASRMGGDGYTF
TRBJ1-5 - TRBV2 TRBD1 TGTGCCAGCAGTGGGACAGGGGGCGCAGGAAATCAGCCCCAGCATTTT CASSGTGGAGNQPQHF
TRBJ1-2 - TRBV6-5 - TGTGCCAGCACCCCACGGGGGGGTTACTATGGCTACACCTTC CASTPRGGYYGYTF
TRBJ2-7 - TRBV5-1 - TGCGCCAGCAGCTCCCTTACAGGGAGCGGGGCTTCCTACGAGCAGTACTTC CASSSLTGSGASYEQYF